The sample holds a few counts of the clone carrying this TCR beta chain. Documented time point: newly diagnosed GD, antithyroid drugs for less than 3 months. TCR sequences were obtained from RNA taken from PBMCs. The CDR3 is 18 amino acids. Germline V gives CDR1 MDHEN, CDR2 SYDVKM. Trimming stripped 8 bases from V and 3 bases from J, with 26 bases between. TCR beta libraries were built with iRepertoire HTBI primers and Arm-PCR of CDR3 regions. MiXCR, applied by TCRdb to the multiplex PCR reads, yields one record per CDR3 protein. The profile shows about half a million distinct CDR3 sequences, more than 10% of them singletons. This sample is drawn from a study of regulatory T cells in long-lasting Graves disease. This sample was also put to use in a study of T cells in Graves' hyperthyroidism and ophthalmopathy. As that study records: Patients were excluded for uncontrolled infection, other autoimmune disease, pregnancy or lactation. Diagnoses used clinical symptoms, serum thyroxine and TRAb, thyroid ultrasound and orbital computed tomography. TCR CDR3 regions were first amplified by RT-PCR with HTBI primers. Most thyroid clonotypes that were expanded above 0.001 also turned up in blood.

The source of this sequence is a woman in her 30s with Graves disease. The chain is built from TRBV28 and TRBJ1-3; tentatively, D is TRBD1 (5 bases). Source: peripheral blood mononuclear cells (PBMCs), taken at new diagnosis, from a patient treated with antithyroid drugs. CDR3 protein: CASRSYRDQGKSGNTIYF. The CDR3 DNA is TGTGCCAGCCGGTCTTATAGAGACCAGGGTAAAAGTGGAAACACCATATATTTT.